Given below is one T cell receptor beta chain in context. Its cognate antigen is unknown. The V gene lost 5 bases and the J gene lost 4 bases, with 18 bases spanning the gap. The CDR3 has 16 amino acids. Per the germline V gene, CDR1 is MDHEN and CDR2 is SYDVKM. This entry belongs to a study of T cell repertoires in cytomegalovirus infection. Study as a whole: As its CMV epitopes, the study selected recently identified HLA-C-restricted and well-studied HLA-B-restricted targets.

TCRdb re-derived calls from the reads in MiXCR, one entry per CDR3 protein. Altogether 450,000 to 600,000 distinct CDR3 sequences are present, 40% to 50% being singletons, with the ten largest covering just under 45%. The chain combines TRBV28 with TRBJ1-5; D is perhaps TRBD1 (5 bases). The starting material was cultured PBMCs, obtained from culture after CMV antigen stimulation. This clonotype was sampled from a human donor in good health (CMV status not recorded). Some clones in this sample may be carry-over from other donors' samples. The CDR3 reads CASSPSGLLGNQPQHF. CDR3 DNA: TGTGCCAGCAGTCCCTCGGGACTACTGGGAAATCAGCCCCAGCATTTT.